This record covers a single T cell receptor (beta chain). The sample holds a few counts of this clone. Its cognate antigen has yet to be identified. Per-base quality was not reported, and no clone a single base away is much larger than it. The entire isolated RNA was reverse transcribed using the High Capacity cDNA Reverse Transcription Kit, and thus expressed TCRB transcripts were sequenced. Deep immunoSEQ sequencing was applied to naive, central memory and regulatory T cell samples, giving an average of roughly 3.5 million total reads per sample. After sorted cells were lysed in RLT buffer, RNA was extracted with DNase-treated RNeasy Micro or Mini kits, with the choice depending on cell number. To prevent cross-contamination, each cell subset was processed individually, whereas patient and healthy donor samples were processed jointly. The immunoSEQ multiplex PCR was used to amplify TCRB sequences from cDNA, generating 87-bp fragments that spanned the CDR3 region. The amplicons were sequenced using the Illumina HiSeq platform. Regarding the original processing steps: PCR bias was computationally corrected using synthetic template baselines, reads within Hamming distance 2 were collapsed, and singletons that could not be merged were discarded. By aligning reads against IMGT, V, D and J genes, CDR3 length, and insertions or deletions at six rearrangement sites were assigned. Clonotype counts were normalized to sorted cell number within each subset before computing true diversity and Gini coefficients with the tcR R package. The overlap coefficient, calculated on TCRB nucleotide sequences, was used to quantify repertoire sharing. Out-of-frame TCRB sequences from naive cells were analyzed as a proxy for the pre-selection repertoire. As stored in TCRdb, this immuneACCESS dataset retains in-frame rearrangements with V and J assigned. A fraction of the clones does not appear; measured against another copy, unresolved V genes explain less than half of the discrepancy, and the remainder lacks a known reason. From that table come the V and J calls and clone size; the DNA was used to work out D and trimming. A total of roughly 730,000 clones appear in this sample, 13% of them only once. The ten largest clonotypes hold approximately 0.021% of the sample.

The germline ends are 10 bases apart after V is trimmed by 5 bases and J by 5 bases. CDR1 and CDR2, per the germline V gene, are SGHRS and YFSETQ. The CDR3 numbers 13 residues from cysteine through phenylalanine. This entry keeps only the CDR3 DNA: 39 bases, framed from base 1. This sample was taken from a study of beta chain features in type 1 diabetes (dated by TCRdb to the late 2010s). In terms of the full investigation: Patients and healthy donors did not differ in mean age, gender distribution, total cell number or subset yield. A total of about 100,000,000 sorted cells were examined across all samples, and RNA yield correlated strongly with the number of cells per subset. The study compared TCRB repertoires of sorted circulating CD4+ T cell subsets between recently diagnosed type 1 diabetes patients and matched healthy donors. Naive and central memory subsets were obtained from all 30 or so donors, but regulatory and stem cell-like memory subsets were isolated from only 8 patients and roughly 8 healthy donors.

Results and caveats for the whole study, not just this receptor: Shorter templates might be favored by PCR, yet because patient and control samples were amplified and corrected together, any such skew would affect both groups equally. Because the HLA sub-analyses included only small numbers of individuals, any influence of HLA type on TCRB rearrangement was left unresolved. Because cDNA rather than genomic DNA was sequenced, highly expressing activated cells could have been over-represented, although no difference in activation and CD3 levels was found between groups. Type 1 diabetes patients showed a moderate but significant shortening of TCRB CDR3 length in all four CD4+ subsets. Fewer insertions and more nucleotide deletions at VDJ recombination sites were observed in patients with type 1 diabetes, implying thymic rearrangement abnormalities. Naive, central memory and regulatory TCRB repertoires appeared to be more similar among patients than among healthy donors.

A single peripheral blood draw of approximately 120 mL on average was collected from each donor into heparinised tubes. A BD FACSAria II and a panel including CD45RO, CCR7, CD25, CD127, CD95 and CD27 were used to sort naive, central memory, regulatory and stem cell-like memory CD4+ T cells. Every sorted population had a purity above 95%. PBMCs were separated immediately by Lymphoprep density gradient centrifugation and were stained directly, without being cultured. Samples were stained and sorted in pairs, with one healthy donor and one patient per experiment, so that batch effects were minimized. The V and J segments used are TRBV5-1 and TRBJ1-4, with no confident D gene call. The clonotype originates from a young man with type 1 diabetes. Sequencing was carried out using naive CD4+ T cells from blood. What this sample's cell subset or site label stands for: true naive CD4+ T cells. The nucleotides read TGCGCCAGCAGTGGTTCCGAGAATGAAAAACTGTTTTTT. Its translation reads: CASSGSENEKLFF.